The next 14 T cell receptor beta chains were all read from a single sample in a study of response to subunit inactivated influenza vaccine. One entry per CDR3 protein, called by TCRdb with MiXCR from the RT-PCR reads. The sample lists more than 700,000 distinct CDR3 sequences, less than 25% seen once, with about 10% in the top ten. The specimen comprised PBMCs from blood, sampled more than 4 days after vaccination. These receptors were obtained from a man aged 50 to 60 who received an inactivated influenza vaccine.

This sequence joins TRBV7-2 and TRBJ1-2, with 7 bases identical to TRBD1. CDR1 and CDR2 (germline): SGHTA, FQGNSA. The V and J ends lost 4 bases and 4 bases, in that order; junction bases with no gene match: 9. This CDR3 region has 15 residues. The CDR3 sequence is CASSSTGVAGYGYTF. CDR3 in DNA: TGTGCCAGCAGCTCCACAGGGGTAGCGGGCTATGGCTACACCTTC.

At least ten counts were recorded for this clonotype. The genes are TRBV12-3 or TRBV12-4 and TRBJ2-1; TRBD2 agrees at 9 bases. There are 13 residues in the CDR3. V lost 3 bases and J lost 9; bases outside the gene matches: 3. The chain's CDR3 is CASSFGGGAEQFF. The DNA for the CDR3 is TGTGCCAGCAGTTTTGGCGGGGGGGCTGAGCAGTTCTTC.

This chain joins TRBV12-3 or TRBV12-4 and TRBJ2-7; D gene ambiguous. V was clipped by 6 bases and J by 0 bases, with 9 bases between them. The CDR3 extends over 13 amino acids. The CDR3 loop reads CASRSSVSYEQYF. The CDR3 nucleotides read TGTGCCAGCAGATCATCGGTCTCCTACGAGCAGTACTTC.

This clonotype has just a few counts. The V gene is TRBV6-4, the J gene TRBJ1-2; D uncertain. Trimming took 5 bases from V and 5 from J, leaving 42 bases between them. Per the germline V gene, CDR1 is MRHNA and CDR2 is SNTAGT. The CDR3 has 23 residues. In nucleotides, the CDR3 is TGTGCCAGCAGTCTTTATTTGGCTAAAGAGAGCTACCCTGACTCGAGAAAGACTTATGGCTACACCTTC. It encodes CASSLYLAKESYPDSRKTYGYTF.

The chain couples TRBV4-1 to TRBJ2-1, with TRBD2 matching over 11 bases. From germline, CDR1 is MGHRA and CDR2 YSYEKL. The CDR3 runs 15 residues. Unmatched junction bases numbered 6, after V lost 2 bases and J lost 9 bases. The CDR3 DNA sequence: TGCGCCAGCAGCCAACCCACTAGCGGGAGTAGTGAGCAGTTCTTC. Amino acid sequence: CASSQPTSGSSEQFF.

The CDR3 region is CASSRRQENQPQHF. Here the CDR3 DNA reads TGTGCCAGTAGCCGACGACAGGAAAATCAGCCCCAGCATTTT. The chain uses TRBV19 and TRBJ1-5; weak D call: TRBD1 (6 bases). The CDR3 covers 14 residues. Trimming removed 6 bases at V and 4 bases at J, with 13 bases between. The germline V gene has CDR1 LNHDA and CDR2 SQIVND (reference sequence).

The chain couples TRBV6-1 to TRBJ1-2, with unresolved D. V lost 2 bases and J 4 bases, leaving 17 bases between the germline ends. The germline V gene encodes CDR1 MNHNS and CDR2 SASEGT. The CDR3 is made up of 16 amino acids. CDR3 region: CASSEFGSSVGYGYTF. CDR3 nucleotide sequence: TGTGCCAGCAGTGAATTCGGTTCTTCGGTGGGCTATGGCTACACCTTC.

This clonotype was recorded a few times. CDR3 bases: TGCGCCAGCAGCCATTCCCTAGGGACAGGGGCTTATGAGCAGTTCTTC. Translation: CASSHSLGTGAYEQFF. This chain links TRBV4-3 with TRBJ2-1; 10 bases line up with TRBD1. J gave up 8 bases and V 3 bases, and 10 bases lay outside the gene matches. The CDR3 sequence is 16 residues long. Germline V gene sequence: CDR1 LGHNA, CDR2 YSLEER.

This clonotype came up a few times. The chain joins TRBV5-1 to TRBJ2-5, with 11 bases matching TRBD1. V lost 2 bases and J lost 7; bases outside the gene matches: 7. CDR1 and CDR2 from the germline V gene are SGHRS and YFSETQ. The length of the CDR3 is 15 residues. In DNA form, the CDR3 reads TGCGCCAGCAGCTTAAGGACAGGGGGCGACGGGACCCAGTACTTC. Translating it yields CASSLRTGGDGTQYF. The whole variable domain, filled in from reference TRBV5-1 and TRBJ2-5, reads KAGVTQTPRYLIKTRGQQVTLSCSPISGHRSVSWYQQTPGQGLQFLFEYFSETQRNKGNFPGRFSGRQFSNSRSEMNVSTLELGDSALYLCASSLRTGGDGTQYFGPGTRLLVL.

This clonotype was counted between two and nine times. The chain joins TRBV18 to TRBJ2-3; TRBD2 might be the D (7 bases). Germline CDR1 KGHSH, CDR2 LQKENI. The V end was cut by 2 bases, the J end by 3 bases, with 12 bases between. The CDR3 spans 15 residues. The CDR3 loop is CASSPMAGATDTQYF. As DNA, the CDR3 is TGTGCCAGCTCACCAATGGCGGGGGCAACAGATACGCAGTATTTT.

This clonotype was seen a handful of times. This may stem from a read error, because a much larger clone lies one nucleotide away. The chain carries TRBV6-2 or TRBV6-3 and TRBJ2-5; D is unclear. V lost 0 bases, J lost 6 bases, and 5 bases lay in between. The germline gives CDR1 MNHEY, CDR2 SVGEGT. The CDR3 loop spans 12 amino acids. This chain's CDR3 is CASSYSRQTQYF. DNA of the CDR3: TGTGCCAGCAGTTACTCTCGGCAGACCCAGTACTTC.

The rearrangement uses TRBV6-6 and TRBJ2-3, with D tentatively TRBD1 (6 bases). Trimming took 0 bases from V and 11 from J, leaving 12 bases between them. CDR3 size: 13 residues. CDR1 and CDR2 from the germline V gene are MNHNY and SVGAGI (reference sequence). The chain's CDR3 is CASSYSGHQLQYF. The CDR3 DNA reads TGTGCCAGCAGTTACTCGGGACATCAGTTGCAGTATTTT.

The V and J genes are TRBV24-1 and TRBJ2-1; maybe TRBD1 (6 bases). Germline V gene lookup returns CDR1 KGHDR and CDR2 SFDVKD. Trimming took 0 bases from V and 0 from J, leaving 11 bases between them. CDR3 length: 17 amino acids. This chain's CDR3 is CATSDLRGTNSYNEQFF. CDR3 DNA: TGTGCCACCAGTGATTTGCGAGGGACAAACTCCTACAATGAGCAGTTCTTC.

This clonotype was counted at least ten times. The chain is built from TRBV5-1 and TRBJ2-2, with a weak D call TRBD2 (6 bases). Germline-derived CDR1 and CDR2 are SGHRS and YFSETQ. The CDR3 totals 14 residues. Trimming pared 2 bases from V and 6 bases from J, leaving 11 bases between. The CDR3 bases are TGCGCCAGCAGCTTACTAGGGGAGGCCGGGGAGCTGTTTTTT. Its translation is CASSLLGEAGELFF.